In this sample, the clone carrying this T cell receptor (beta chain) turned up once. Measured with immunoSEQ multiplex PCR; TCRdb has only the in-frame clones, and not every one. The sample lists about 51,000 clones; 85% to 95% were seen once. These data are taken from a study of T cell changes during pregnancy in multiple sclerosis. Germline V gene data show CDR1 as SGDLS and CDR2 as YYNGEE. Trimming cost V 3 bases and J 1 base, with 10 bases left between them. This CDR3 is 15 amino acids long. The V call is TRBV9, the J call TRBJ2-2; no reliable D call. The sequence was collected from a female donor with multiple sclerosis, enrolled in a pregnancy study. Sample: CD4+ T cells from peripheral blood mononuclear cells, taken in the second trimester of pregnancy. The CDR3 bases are TGTGCCAGCAGCGGACAACTCATGAACACCGGGGAGCTGTTTTTT. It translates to CASSGQLMNTGELFF.